These 9 T cell receptor beta chains were all obtained from the same sample, sequenced in a study of spatial heterogeneity in lung cancer. TCRdb passed the 5' RACE reads through MiXCR, listing each CDR3 protein once. The sample contains several thousand distinct CDR3 sequences, 11% to 15% of which appear only once. Their antigens are not known. Study-wide results and limits: Within tumors, counts of expanded alpha and beta TCRs tracked tumor mutation counts.

Time point specified: sample taken at primary tumor resection. The sample here was lung tumor tissue, taken at surgery. These receptors were obtained from a female donor with early-stage non-small cell lung cancer.

This clonotype has at least ten counts. The V and J genes are TRBV7-2 and TRBJ2-1; TRBD1 is a possible D gene (7 bases). The CDR3 runs 15 residues. The ends were cut back, 0 bases at V and 12 bases at J, with 18 bases in the middle. Germline loops: CDR1 SGHTA, CDR2 FQGNSA. This chain's CDR3 is CASSLARDSAGSQFF. The CDR3 nucleotides read TGTGCCAGCAGCTTAGCGCGGGACAGTGCGGGGTCGCAGTTCTTC.

The table lists this clonotype with many counts. The chain has TRBV15 and TRBJ2-1, with 12 bases that match TRBD2. The V and J ends lost 5 bases and 4 bases, in that order; junction bases with no gene match: 3. The CDR3 contains 15 residues. CDR1 and CDR2 from the germline V gene are LNHNV and YYDKDF (reference sequence). CDR3 residues: CATSRTSGVYNEQFF. CDR3 bases: TGTGCCACCAGCCGGACTAGCGGGGTGTACAATGAGCAGTTCTTC.

This clonotype was detected many times. J is TRBJ2-5 and V is TRBV7-9, with D unclear. The CDR3 has 13 residues. Trimming removed 0 bases at V and 4 bases at J, with 6 bases between. Germline V gene lookup returns CDR1 SEHNR and CDR2 FQNEAQ (reference sequence). CDR3 in DNA: TGTGCCAGCAGCTTAGCGTCTGCAGAGACCCAGTACTTC. Translation: CASSLASAETQYF.

By frequency in the sample, this clonotype is medium-sized. At one of its ends the junction is not consistent with the germline gene, which may arise from a read error. The gene calls are TRBV7-7 and TRBJ2-3; TRBD2 might be the D (6 bases). The CDR3 has 13 residues. Germline CDR1 SSHAT, CDR2 FNYEAQ (reference sequence). The CDR3 region has the DNA TGTGCTAGCAGCTCAGAAGCGGGTGGGACGCAGTATTTT. Translated: CASSSEAGGTQYF. Full variable domain (rest looked up from reference TRBV7-7 and TRBJ2-3): GAGVSQSPRYKVTKRGQDVTLRCDPISSHATLYWYQQALGQGPEFLTYFNYEAQPDKSGLPSDRFSAERPEGSISTLTIQRTEQRDSAMYRCASSSEAGGTQYFGPGTRLTVL.

This clonotype counts as medium-sized. The chain employs TRBV6-1 and TRBJ2-1; 9 bases align to TRBD1. This CDR3 comprises 17 residues. Germline values: CDR1 MNHNS, CDR2 SASEGT. After removal of 7 bases from V and 5 bases from J, the junction contained 15 bases not matched to a gene. CDR3 sequence reads: CASIGGVVGTGNNEQFF. The CDR3 DNA is TGTGCCAGCATTGGAGGAGTCGTCGGGACAGGGAACAATGAGCAGTTCTTC.

This clonotype was observed at least ten times. The rearrangement links TRBV7-8 to TRBJ2-3; 10 bases match TRBD2. V dropped 2 bases and J dropped 4; count of bases not matched to a gene: 6. Germline CDR1 is SGHVS and CDR2 is FQNEAQ. CDR3 length equals 16 residues. The chain's CDR3 is CASSLLLAGKADTQYF. In DNA, the CDR3 is TGTGCCAGCAGCTTATTACTAGCGGGGAAGGCAGATACGCAGTATTTT.

This chain links TRBV28 with TRBJ1-1, with D unresolved. V shed 1 base and J shed 3 bases, with 12 bases lying between them. The CDR3 runs 15 residues. Germline V CDR1 and CDR2: MDHEN, SYDVKM. CDR3 DNA: TGTGCCAGCAGTTTATTCGAGAGAGGACACACTGAAGCTTTCTTT. It specifies CASSLFERGHTEAFF.

This clonotype was found many times. The chain has TRBV20-1 and TRBJ1-6; 8 nucleotides agree with TRBD1. Trimming cost V 7 bases and J 6 bases; bases outside gene matches: 8. The CDR3 has 14 amino acids. Per germline, CDR1 DFQATT and CDR2 SNEGSKA (reference sequence). CDR3 bases: TGCAGTGTGCCGGAGACAGGGGTTAATTCACCCCTCCACTTT. It specifies CSVPETGVNSPLHF.

The V call is TRBV9, the J call TRBJ2-7, with D perhaps given as TRBD1 or TRBD2 (5 bases each). Per germline, CDR1 SGDLS and CDR2 YYNGEE. CDR3 length: 13 residues. V gave up 8 bases and J gave up 5 bases, with 17 bases separating them. The CDR3: CASSFRGRDEQYF. The CDR3 DNA reads TGTGCCAGTAGCTTCCGGGGCAGGGACGAGCAGTACTTC. The complete variable domain, with remaining parts taken from reference TRBV9 and TRBJ2-7, reads DSGVTQTPKHLITATGQRVTLRCSPRSGDLSVYWYQQSLDQGLQFLIQYYNGEERAKGNILERFSAQQFPDLHSELNLSSLELGDSALYFCASSFRGRDEQYFGPGTRLTVT.